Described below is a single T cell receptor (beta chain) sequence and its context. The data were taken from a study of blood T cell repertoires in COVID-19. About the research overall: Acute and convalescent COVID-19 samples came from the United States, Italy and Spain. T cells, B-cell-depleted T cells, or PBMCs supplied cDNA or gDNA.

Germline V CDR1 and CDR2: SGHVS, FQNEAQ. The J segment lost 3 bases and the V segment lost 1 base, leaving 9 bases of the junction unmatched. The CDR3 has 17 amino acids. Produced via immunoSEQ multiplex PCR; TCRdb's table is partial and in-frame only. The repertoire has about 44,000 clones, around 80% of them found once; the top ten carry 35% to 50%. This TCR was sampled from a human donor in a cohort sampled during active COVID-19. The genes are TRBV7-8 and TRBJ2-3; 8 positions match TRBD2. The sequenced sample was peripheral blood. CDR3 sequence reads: CASSLVSGGAGTDTQYF. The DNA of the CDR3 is TGTGCCAGCAGCTTAGTTTCCGGGGGGGCCGGGACAGATACGCAGTATTTT.